A single TCR beta chain is shown here with its context. The antigen remains undetermined. Clones were read by immunoSEQ multiplex PCR, and TCRdb kept only the in-frame ones, dropping some. The sample shows 120,000 to 150,000 clones, around 93% of them seen only once. These data originate in a study of cytotoxic CD8 clonotypes in ibrutinib-treated CLL. Whole-study findings and limits: In sustained-remission versus progressing patients, sampling times differed.

Trimming cost V 2 bases and J 4 bases, with 11 bases left between them. The CDR3 contains 14 residues. Germline CDR1 reads SEHNR; CDR2 reads FQNEAQ (reference sequence). The chain uses TRBV7-9 and TRBJ2-5; D uncertain. The source of this sequence is a human donor with chronic lymphocytic leukemia. The sequenced sample was PBMCs, obtained after 12 months of ibrutinib treatment. The CDR3 sequence: CASSLLGLRETQYF. CDR3 DNA sequence: TGTGCCAGCAGCTTACTGGGGTTGAGAGAGACCCAGTACTTC.